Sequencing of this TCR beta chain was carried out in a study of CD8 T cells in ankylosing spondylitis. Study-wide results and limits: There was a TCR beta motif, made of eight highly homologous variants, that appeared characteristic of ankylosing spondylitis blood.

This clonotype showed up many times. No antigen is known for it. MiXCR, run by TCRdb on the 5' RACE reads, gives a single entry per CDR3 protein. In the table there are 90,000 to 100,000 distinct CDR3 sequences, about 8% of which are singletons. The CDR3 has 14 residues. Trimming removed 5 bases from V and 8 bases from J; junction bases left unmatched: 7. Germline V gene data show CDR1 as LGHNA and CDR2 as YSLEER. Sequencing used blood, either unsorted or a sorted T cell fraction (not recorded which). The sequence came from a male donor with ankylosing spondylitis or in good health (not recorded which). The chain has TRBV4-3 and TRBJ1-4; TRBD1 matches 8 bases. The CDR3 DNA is TGCGCCAGCAGCGTGCAGGGGGCCGGGGAAAAACTGTTTTTT. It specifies CASSVQGAGEKLFF.